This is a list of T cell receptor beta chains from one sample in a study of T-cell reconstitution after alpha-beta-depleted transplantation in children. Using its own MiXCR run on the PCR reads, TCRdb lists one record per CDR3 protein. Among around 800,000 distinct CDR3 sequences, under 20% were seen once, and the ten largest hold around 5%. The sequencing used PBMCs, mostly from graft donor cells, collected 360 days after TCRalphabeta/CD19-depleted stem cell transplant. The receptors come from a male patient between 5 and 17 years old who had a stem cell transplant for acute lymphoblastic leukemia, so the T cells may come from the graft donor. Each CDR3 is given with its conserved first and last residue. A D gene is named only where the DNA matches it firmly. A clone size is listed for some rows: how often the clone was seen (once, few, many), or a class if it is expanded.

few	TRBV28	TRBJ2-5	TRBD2	TGTGCCAGCAGTGAGACCGGGACTAGCGGGAGAGAGACCCAGTACTTC	CASSETGTSGRETQYF
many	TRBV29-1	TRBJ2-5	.	TGCAGCGCCGGGACGATGGGAGAGACCCAGTACTTC	CSAGTMGETQYF
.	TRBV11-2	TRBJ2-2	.	TGTGCCAGCAGCTTAGCCACGCGGACCGGGGAGCTGTTTTTT	CASSLATRTGELFF
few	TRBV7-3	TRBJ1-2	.	TGTGCCAGCAGCTTAACAGGGGTCGGTGGCTACACCTTC	CASSLTGVGGYTF
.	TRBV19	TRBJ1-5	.	TGTGCCAGTAGTATCCCTCGTCAGCCCCAGCATTTT	CASSIPRQPQHF
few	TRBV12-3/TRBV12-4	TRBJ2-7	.	TGTGCCAGCAGTTTCGGGACTTATACCTACGAGCAGTACTTC	CASSFGTYTYEQYF
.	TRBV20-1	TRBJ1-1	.	TGCAGTGCTAGAGATTTCAAAGGGAACACTGAAGCTTTCTTT	CSARDFKGNTEAFF
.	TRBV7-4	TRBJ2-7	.	TGTGCCAGCAGCCCTCGGACTTACTACGAGCAGTACTTC	CASSPRTYYEQYF
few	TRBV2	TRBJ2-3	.	TGTGCCAGCAGTGAATGGTGGGGGAGCACAGATACGCAGTATTTT	CASSEWWGSTDTQYF
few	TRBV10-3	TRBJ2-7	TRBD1	TGTGCCATCAGTGACCCCCAATTGACAGGGTTATACGAGCAGTACTTC	CAISDPQLTGLYEQYF
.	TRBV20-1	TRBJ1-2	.	TGCAGTGCCCCCCCCGACCCGCTGGGCTACACCTTC	CSAPPDPLGYTF
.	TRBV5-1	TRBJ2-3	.	TGCGCCAGCAGCCCCGTGGCCGGAGGTCCGGGTACGCAGTATTTT	CASSPVAGGPGTQYF
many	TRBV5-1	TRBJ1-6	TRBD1	TGCGCCAGCAGCTTGGGACAGGGGAATTCACCCCTCCACTTT	CASSLGQGNSPLHF
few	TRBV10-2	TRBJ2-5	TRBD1	TGCGCCAGCAGTGAAGGGACAGAAGAGACCCAGTACTTC	CASSEGTEETQYF
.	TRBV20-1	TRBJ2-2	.	TGCAGTGCTAGTGTAGACAGGACGACAACCGGGGAGCTGTTTTTT	CSASVDRTTTGELFF
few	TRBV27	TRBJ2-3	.	TGTGCCAGCAGTTTAACTAGCTCGGCAGATACGCAGTATTTT	CASSLTSSADTQYF
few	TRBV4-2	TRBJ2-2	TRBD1	TGTGCCAGCAGCCAACATATGACAGGGGGCAGAACCGGGGAGCTGTTTTTT	CASSQHMTGGRTGELFF
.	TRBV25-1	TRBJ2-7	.	TGTGCCAGCTCCATTCCCGGGACTCCGTCCTACGAGCAGTACTTC	CASSIPGTPSYEQYF
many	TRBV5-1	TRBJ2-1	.	TGCGCCAGCAGCAGCGGGACAGTACACAATGAGCAGTTCTTC	CASSSGTVHNEQFF
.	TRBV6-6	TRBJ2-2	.	TGTGCCAGCAGCAATAAGTTGACCGGGGAGCTGTTTTTT	CASSNKLTGELFF
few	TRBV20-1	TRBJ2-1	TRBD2	TGCAGTGCTAGGTGGCTAGCGGGAGGGCCCTCCTACAATGAGCAGTTCTTC	CSARWLAGGPSYNEQFF
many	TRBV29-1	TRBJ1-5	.	TGCAGCGTTCTCACAGGGACAAATCAGCCCCAGCATTTT	CSVLTGTNQPQHF
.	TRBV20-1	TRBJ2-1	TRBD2	TGCAGTGCTACCGGGACTAGCGGGAGGTGGGGCTGGGGCAATGAGCAGTTCTTC	CSATGTSGRWGWGNEQFF
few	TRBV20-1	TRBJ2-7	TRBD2	TGCAGTGCTCGGACTAGCGGGAGAACGGAAGCGCAGTACTTC	CSARTSGRTEAQYF
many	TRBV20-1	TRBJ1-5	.	TGCAGTGCTCCCCGGGGGTCCAATCAGCCCCAGCATTTT	CSAPRGSNQPQHF
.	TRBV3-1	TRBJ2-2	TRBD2	TGTGCCAGCAGCCCTAAACTAGCGCCCGGGGAGCTGTTTTTT	CASSPKLAPGELFF
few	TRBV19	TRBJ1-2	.	TGTGCCAGTAGTAACTTCCAGGGGAATGGCTACACCTTC	CASSNFQGNGYTF